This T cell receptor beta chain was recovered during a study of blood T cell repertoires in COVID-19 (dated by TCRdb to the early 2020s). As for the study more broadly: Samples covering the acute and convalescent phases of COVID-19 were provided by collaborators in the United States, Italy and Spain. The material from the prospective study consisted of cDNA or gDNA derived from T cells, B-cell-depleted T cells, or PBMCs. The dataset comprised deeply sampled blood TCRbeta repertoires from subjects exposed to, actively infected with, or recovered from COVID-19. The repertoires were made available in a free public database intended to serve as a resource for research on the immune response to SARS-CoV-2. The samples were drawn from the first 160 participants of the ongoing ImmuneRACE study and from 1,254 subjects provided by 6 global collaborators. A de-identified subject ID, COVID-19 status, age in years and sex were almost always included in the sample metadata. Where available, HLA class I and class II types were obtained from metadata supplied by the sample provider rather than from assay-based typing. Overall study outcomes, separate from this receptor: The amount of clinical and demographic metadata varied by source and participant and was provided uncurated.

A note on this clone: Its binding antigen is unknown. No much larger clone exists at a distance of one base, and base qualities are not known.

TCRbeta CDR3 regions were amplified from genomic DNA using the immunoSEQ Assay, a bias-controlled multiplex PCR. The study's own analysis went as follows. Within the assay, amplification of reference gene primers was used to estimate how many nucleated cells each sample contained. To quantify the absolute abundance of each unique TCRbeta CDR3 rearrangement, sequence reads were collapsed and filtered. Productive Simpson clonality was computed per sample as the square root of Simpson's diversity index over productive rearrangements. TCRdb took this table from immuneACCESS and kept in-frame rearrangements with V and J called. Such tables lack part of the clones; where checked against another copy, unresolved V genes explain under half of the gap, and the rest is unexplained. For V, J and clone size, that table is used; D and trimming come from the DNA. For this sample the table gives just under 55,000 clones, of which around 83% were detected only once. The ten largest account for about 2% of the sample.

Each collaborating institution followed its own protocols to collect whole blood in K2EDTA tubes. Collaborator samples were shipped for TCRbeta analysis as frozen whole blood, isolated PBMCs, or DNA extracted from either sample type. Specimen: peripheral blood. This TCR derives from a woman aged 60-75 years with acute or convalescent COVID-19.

At the DNA level, the sequence is TGTGTCACGGACACCAACACCGGGGAGCTGTTTTTT. The translation is CVTDTNTGELFF. The rearranged segments are TRBV21-1 and TRBJ2-2; no DNA check was done on the table's D call, TRBD1. TRBV21-1 is a pseudogene locus. The CDR3, from cysteine to phenylalanine, totals 12 residues. The read is trimmed to its CDR3 DNA, 36 bases read in frame from base 1.